This T cell receptor beta chain was identified in a study of control samples from healthy donors and cancer patients. Measured with immunoSEQ multiplex PCR; TCRdb has only the in-frame clones, and not every one. This table holds about 160,000 clones, 96% found once. The CDR3 loop spans 14 amino acids. Trimming pared 11 bases from V and 4 bases from J, leaving 20 bases between. Germline assignment: CDR1 MDHEN and CDR2 SYDVKM. Sequencing was carried out using blood. This chain links TRBV28 with TRBJ1-1; a possible D gene is TRBD1 (6 bases). This clonotype was sampled from a woman aged 30 to 39 in good health. As DNA, the CDR3 is TGTGCCGCCTCGACAGGTTCTCGTACCACTGAAGCTTTCTTT. Translating gives CAASTGSRTTEAFF.